The rows below give T cell receptor beta chains drawn from one sample of a study of tissue T cells after allogeneic stem cell transplantation. Some clones are missing from TCRdb's copy, which holds only in-frame ones; the method was immunoSEQ multiplex PCR. The table records 20,000 to 25,000 clones, 73% of them present only once. Sample: tissue from the ileum, taken at autopsy. Every receptor here comes from a female donor of 60 years or more with lung cancer. Each CDR3 is given with its conserved first and last residue. The D gene is left open where the match is weak. Clone size, where shown, is once, few, many, or a class for clones that have expanded.

cdr3_aa: CASSPQERGGGYNEQFF
cdr3_nt: TGCGCCAGCAGCCCCCAAGAAAGGGGCGGGGGGTACAATGAGCAGTTCTTC
d_call: TRBD2
v_call: TRBV4-3
j_call: TRBJ2-1
clone_size: .

cdr3_aa: CASNRGGEKLFF
cdr3_nt: TGTGCCAGTAACAGGGGTGGGGAAAAACTGTTTTTT
d_call: TRBD1
v_call: TRBV19
j_call: TRBJ1-4
clone_size: few

cdr3_aa: CAWEGGETQYF
cdr3_nt: TGTGCCTGGGAGGGGGGAGAGACCCAGTACTTC
d_call: .
v_call: TRBV30
j_call: TRBJ2-5
clone_size: medium-sized

cdr3_aa: CASSPLGREPQHF
cdr3_nt: TGTGCCAGCAGCCCTCTTGGTAGGGAGCCCCAGCATTTT
d_call: .
v_call: TRBV7-9
j_call: TRBJ1-5
clone_size: .

cdr3_aa: CATSRSYSYGYTF
cdr3_nt: TGTGCCACCAGTCGCAGCTATTCCTATGGCTACACCTTC
d_call: .
v_call: TRBV15
j_call: TRBJ1-2
clone_size: .

cdr3_aa: CASSNAPPGLAGGQETQYF
cdr3_nt: TGTGCCAGTAGTAATGCCCCTCCGGGACTAGCGGGGGGGCAAGAGACCCAGTACTTC
d_call: TRBD2
v_call: TRBV19
j_call: TRBJ2-5
clone_size: .

cdr3_aa: CASSPPRQVINEKLFF
cdr3_nt: TGTGCCAGTAGTCCCCCACGGCAGGTGATCAATGAAAAACTGTTTTTT
d_call: .
v_call: TRBV19
j_call: TRBJ1-4
clone_size: .

cdr3_aa: CASTPGFGREKLFF
cdr3_nt: TGTGCCAGCACACCGGGTTTCGGACGGGAAAAACTGTTTTTT
d_call: .
v_call: TRBV5-6
j_call: TRBJ1-4
clone_size: few

cdr3_aa: CASSERGQGQFF
cdr3_nt: TGTGCCAGCAGTGAACGGGGCCAGGGGCAGTTCTTC
d_call: .
v_call: TRBV2
j_call: TRBJ2-1
clone_size: .

cdr3_aa: CASSQGHRENSPLHF
cdr3_nt: TGTGCCAGCAGCCAAGGTCACAGGGAGAACTCACCCCTCCACTTT
d_call: .
v_call: TRBV3-1/TRBV3-2
j_call: TRBJ1-6
clone_size: .

cdr3_aa: CSVEGTGVRTEAFF
cdr3_nt: TGCAGCGTTGAGGGGACAGGGGTTCGGACTGAAGCTTTCTTT
d_call: TRBD1
v_call: TRBV29-1
j_call: TRBJ1-1
clone_size: few

cdr3_aa: CATSDKSWGGSYNEQFF
cdr3_nt: TGTGCCACCAGTGATAAATCCTGGGGGGGTTCCTACAATGAGCAGTTCTTC
d_call: TRBD2
v_call: TRBV24-1
j_call: TRBJ2-1
clone_size: .

cdr3_aa: CASSLAPLPGLAVYEQYF
cdr3_nt: TGTGCCAGCAGCTTAGCCCCTTTACCGGGACTAGCGGTCTACGAGCAGTACTTC
d_call: TRBD2
v_call: TRBV7-8
j_call: TRBJ2-7
clone_size: .

cdr3_aa: CASSQGGENTGELFF
cdr3_nt: TGCGCCAGCAGCCAAGGCGGAGAGAACACCGGGGAGCTGTTTTTT
d_call: .
v_call: TRBV4-3
j_call: TRBJ2-2
clone_size: .

cdr3_aa: CASSSRSGRLGPEAFF
cdr3_nt: TGTGCCAGCAGCTCTCGCTCAGGACGGCTCGGCCCTGAAGCTTTCTTT
d_call: .
v_call: TRBV5-4
j_call: TRBJ1-1
clone_size: .

cdr3_aa: CASGRAIYEQYF
cdr3_nt: TGTGCCAGCGGGAGGGCCATCTACGAGCAGTACTTC
d_call: TRBD2
v_call: TRBV6-5
j_call: TRBJ2-7
clone_size: .

cdr3_aa: CASSFHPGLAGVRYEQYF
cdr3_nt: TGTGCCAGCAGCTTTCATCCGGGACTAGCGGGAGTTAGGTACGAGCAGTACTTC
d_call: TRBD2
v_call: TRBV3-1/TRBV3-2
j_call: TRBJ2-7
clone_size: .

cdr3_aa: CASSTHPGNTEAFF
cdr3_nt: TGTGCCAGCAGTACCCACCCAGGGAACACTGAAGCTTTCTTT
d_call: .
v_call: TRBV27
j_call: TRBJ1-1
clone_size: .